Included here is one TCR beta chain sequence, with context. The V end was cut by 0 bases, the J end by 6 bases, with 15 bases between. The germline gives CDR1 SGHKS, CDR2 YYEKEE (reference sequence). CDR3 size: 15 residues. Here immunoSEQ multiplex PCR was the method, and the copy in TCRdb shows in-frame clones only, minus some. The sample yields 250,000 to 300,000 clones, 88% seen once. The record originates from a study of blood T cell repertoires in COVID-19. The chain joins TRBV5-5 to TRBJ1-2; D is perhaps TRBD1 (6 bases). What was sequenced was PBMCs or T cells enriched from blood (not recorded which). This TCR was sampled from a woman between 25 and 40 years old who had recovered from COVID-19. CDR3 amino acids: CASSLVVGRGHGYTF. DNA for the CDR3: TGTGCCAGCAGCTTGGTGGTGGGCAGGGGACATGGCTACACCTTC.